One TCR beta chain is described in this entry. Its cognate antigen is unknown. This record comes from a study of graft-versus-host responses after intestinal transplantation. CDR1 and CDR2 from the germline V gene are SGHDT and YYEEEE. This CDR3 spans 14 amino acids. Trimming cost V 7 bases and J 3 bases; bases outside gene matches: 10. Study outcomes and limitations: After transplant, early declines in HvG clones were associated with peak levels of circulating GvH clones. GvH clones occurred in recipient marrow; some first appeared in ileum or blood.

The data were produced by immunoSEQ multiplex PCR, yet TCRdb's version contains in-frame clones alone and is incomplete. The table lists 90,000 to 100,000 clones, around nine tenths of them singletons. This clonotype was sampled from a human donor who received an intestinal transplant. The sequences come from unstimulated CD8+ T cells sorted from spleen or lymph node cells, collected before intestinal transplant. The J gene is TRBJ2-7, the V gene TRBV5-6, with 7 bases that match TRBD1. This chain's CDR3 is CASVKGGNNYEQYF. The CDR3, as DNA: TGTGCCAGCGTTAAAGGGGGCAATAACTACGAGCAGTACTTC.